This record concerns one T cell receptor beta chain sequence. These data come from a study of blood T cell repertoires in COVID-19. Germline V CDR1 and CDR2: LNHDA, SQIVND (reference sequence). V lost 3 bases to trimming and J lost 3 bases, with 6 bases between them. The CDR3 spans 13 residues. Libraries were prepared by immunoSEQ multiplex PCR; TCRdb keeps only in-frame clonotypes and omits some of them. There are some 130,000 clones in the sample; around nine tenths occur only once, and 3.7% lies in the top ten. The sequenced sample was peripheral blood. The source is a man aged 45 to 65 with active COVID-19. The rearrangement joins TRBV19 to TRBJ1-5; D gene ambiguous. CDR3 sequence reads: CASSIGDNQPQHF. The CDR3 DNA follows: TGTGCCAGTAGTATCGGGGACAATCAGCCCCAGCATTTT.